A single sample gave rise to the 5 T cell receptor beta chains below, sequenced in a study of Tregs in tolerant kidney transplant recipients. Some clones are missing from TCRdb's copy, which holds only in-frame ones; the method was immunoSEQ multiplex PCR. Found here are 85,000 to 95,000 clones, 85% to 95% of them singletons; the top ten hold approximately 4.8%. Sequenced: CD8+ T cells from blood. Every receptor here comes from a human donor in good health.

The CDR3 here is CASSPPGQEFYEQYF. The CDR3 coding sequence is TGCGCCAGCAGCCCGCCGGGACAGGAGTTCTACGAGCAGTACTTC. This chain links TRBV4-1 with TRBJ2-7; 8 nucleotides agree with TRBD1. With 4 bases clipped from V and 3 bases from J, the junction kept 8 bases outside the gene matches. This CDR3 is built from 15 residues. Germline V lookup: CDR1 MGHRA, CDR2 YSYEKL.

In this sample, this clone turned up once. V and J are TRBV7-9 and TRBJ2-1; 10 bases agree with TRBD2. The germline gives CDR1 SEHNR, CDR2 FQNEAQ (reference sequence). CDR3 length equals 16 residues. The V gene end was trimmed by 4 bases and the J gene end by 13 bases; junction bases not matched to a gene: 16. In DNA form, the CDR3 reads TGTGCCAGCAGCTCCGGGACTAGCGTCCAAGGCGGTTACCAGTTCTTC. Translating it yields CASSSGTSVQGGYQFF.

V usage is TRBV19 and J usage is TRBJ1-5; D remains unclear. Germline V gene sequence: CDR1 LNHDA, CDR2 SQIVND (reference sequence). The CDR3 extends over 15 amino acids. Deletions cut 0 bases from V and 6 bases from J, with 12 bases between. DNA of the CDR3: TGTGCCAGTAGTATAGATGCGGAGGAGAGTCAGCCCCAGCATTTT. Its translation: CASSIDAEESQPQHF.

The chain recombines TRBV2 with TRBJ1-5; TRBD1 might be the D (5 bases). CDR3 length: 18 amino acids. Germline V gene lookup returns CDR1 SNHLY and CDR2 FYNNEI. V was pared by 2 bases and J by 0 bases, with 17 bases between. CDR3 DNA sequence: TGTGCCAGCAGTGAAAGAGACAGCTTACATTATAGCAATCAGCCCCAGCATTTT. It translates to CASSERDSLHYSNQPQHF.

This clone was detected many times. V and J are TRBV18 and TRBJ2-7; the D gene is possibly TRBD1 (6 bases). Germline loops: CDR1 KGHSH, CDR2 LQKENI. The CDR3 sequence is 14 residues long. Trimming left V 3 bases short and J 6 bases short, with 15 bases between. CDR3 in amino acids: CASSPGRGLIEQYF. CDR3 nucleotide sequence: TGTGCCAGCTCACCCGGCAGGGGTTTGATCGAGCAGTACTTC. Combining the CDR3 with reference TRBV18 and TRBJ2-7 gives the whole variable domain NAGVMQNPRHLVRRRGQEARLRCSPMKGHSHVYWYRQLPEEGLKFMVYLQKENIIDESGMPKERFSAEFPKEGPSILRIQQVVRGDSAAYFCASSPGRGLIEQYFGPGTRLTVT.